This T cell receptor (beta chain) comes out of a study of CXCR3-negative and CXCR3-positive naive CD8 T cells. The CDR3 runs 15 residues. The germline V gene has CDR1 LNHNV and CDR2 YYDKDF (reference sequence). The libraries of TRB cDNA were constructed through 5' RACE using UMI labels. TCRdb reprocessed the 5' RACE reads; each CDR3 protein has one entry and no DNA is given. The sample totals about 40,000 distinct CDR3 sequences; its top ten clones hold around 1.9%. The sequencing input was naive CXCR3- CD8+ T cells from blood. As for subset: CD45RO-CCR7+CD27+CD95- naive CD8+ T cells lacking CXCR3 (TNR3-). J is TRBJ2-3 and V is TRBV15; TCRdb proposes TRBD2, but this gene call is untestable without DNA. The receptor comes from a human donor in good health. Some clones in this sample may be carry-over from other donors' samples. The CDR3 loop is CATSRGGSGVDTQYF.